Here is one TCR beta chain with its context. This specimen comes from a study of shared clonotypes between healthy human individuals. The CDR3 runs 15 residues. Germline CDR1 MNHNY, CDR2 SVGAGI (reference sequence). Trimming shortened V by 5 bases and J by 4 bases, and 18 bases separated the two germline ends. Generated by immunoSEQ multiplex PCR, the TCRdb table keeps only in-frame clones and is missing some. This table holds some 900,000 clones, approximately 80% found once. Source material: memory CD4+ T cells sorted from blood. This sample's subset: CD45RA-negative fraction. The TCR originated in a man aged 18-30 years in good health. The chain carries TRBV6-6 and TRBJ2-7, with D possibly TRBD1 on 6 matching bases. The CDR3 DNA sequence: TGTGCCAGCAGTGATAACAGGGTTTTGAGATACGAGCAGTACTTC. Protein: CASSDNRVLRYEQYF.